These 10 T cell receptor beta chains share one sample of origin, sequenced in a study of cytomegalovirus exposure and HLA in healthy donors. 13 Jbeta primers and 60 Vbeta primers were used for the PCR. Clones were read by immunoSEQ multiplex PCR, and TCRdb kept only the in-frame ones, dropping some. Seen here are some 180,000 clones, nearly 80% observed once, and the top ten hold approximately 2.6%. Sequencing was performed on PBMCs. The receptor set was obtained from a female donor in good health and CMV-seronegative.

The chain is built from TRBV7-2 and TRBJ2-1, with TRBD2 matching 10 bases. The germline gives CDR1 SGHTA, CDR2 FQGNSA. There are 18 residues in the CDR3. With 8 bases clipped from V and 0 bases from J, the junction kept 13 bases outside the gene matches. In DNA form, the CDR3 reads TGTGCCAGCCTCCGTTCCCGGACTAGCGGTACCTCCTACAATGAGCAGTTCTTC. Protein product: CASLRSRTSGTSYNEQFF.

Of note for this clone: The junction shows a germline mismatch at one end, possibly a read error. J is TRBJ1-1 and V is TRBV7-9, with TRBD1 matching over 9 bases. The CDR3 runs 15 residues. Germline-derived CDR1 and CDR2 are SEHNR and FQNEAQ (reference sequence). The CDR3 reads CSSSSPLDRGYEAFF. DNA of the CDR3: TGTTCCAGCAGCTCGCCCCTGGACAGGGGCTATGAAGCTTTCTTT.

V gene TRBV9 combines with J gene TRBJ2-3; maybe TRBD2 (6 bases). The CDR3 has 13 amino acids. The V gene's germline CDR1 is SGDLS and CDR2 YYNGEE. V lost 2 bases, J lost 4 bases, and 8 bases lay in between. The CDR3 spells CASSVGGADTQYF. DNA of the CDR3: TGTGCCAGCAGCGTCGGGGGAGCAGATACGCAGTATTTT.

The genes are TRBV5-1 and TRBJ1-4; 10 nucleotides line up with TRBD1. Per germline, CDR1 SGHRS and CDR2 YFSETQ. There are 13 residues in the CDR3. J was trimmed by 8 bases and V by 4 bases; bases with no gene match: 2. Here the CDR3 DNA reads TGCGCCAGCAGCGGACAGGGGGGGGAAAAACTGTTTTTT. It is translated as CASSGQGGEKLFF.

The V and J genes are TRBV15 and TRBJ2-5, with TRBD2 matching 10 bases. This CDR3 is built from 15 residues. V was clipped by 4 bases and J by 9 bases; unmatched bases: 11. Per germline, CDR1 LNHNV and CDR2 YYDKDF (reference sequence). The CDR3 loop is CATSKAAGGPGAQYF. The CDR3 DNA is TGTGCCACCAGCAAAGCAGCGGGGGGGCCCGGGGCCCAGTACTTC.

In this sample, this clone turned up once. The chain recombines TRBV30 with TRBJ2-2, with D unresolved. The CDR3 is made up of 13 amino acids. Trimming left V 0 bases short and J 5 bases short, with 7 bases between. Germline CDR1 and CDR2: GTSNPN and SVGIG (reference sequence). The CDR3 nucleotides read TGTGCCTGGAGTGTACAGAGAACCGGGGAGCTGTTTTTT. As protein: CAWSVQRTGELFF.

This chain links TRBV6-6 with TRBJ2-1; tentative D call: TRBD2 (6 bases). In germline, CDR1 is MNHNY, CDR2 SVGAGI (reference sequence). The germline V and J ends were trimmed by 9 bases and 2 bases, with 14 bases remaining between them. The CDR3 runs 14 residues. DNA for the CDR3: TGTGCCAGTGCCCCGGGGAGGACCTACAATGAGCAGTTCTTC. It is translated as CASAPGRTYNEQFF.

Details on this clone: The same CDR3 also results from other DNA sequences found in this sample. The rearrangement joins TRBV2 to TRBJ1-6; 8 positions agree with TRBD1. Germline CDR1 and CDR2: SNHLY and FYNNEI. Losses at the gene ends were 2 bases for V and 7 bases for J; bases not matched to a gene: 4. The CDR3 consists of 15 residues. DNA of the CDR3: TGTGCCAGCAGTGAACTCACAGGGGGAAATTCACCCCTCCACTTT. This codes for CASSELTGGNSPLHF.

This rearrangement joins TRBV7-9 to TRBJ1-2; tentatively, D is TRBD1 (6 bases). V lost 5 bases and J lost 4, with 14 bases in between. The CDR3 sequence is 14 residues long. The germline V gene has CDR1 SEHNR and CDR2 FQNEAQ (reference sequence). The CDR3 coding sequence is TGTGCCAGCAGCGCCACCGGGGGGGCCTATGGCTACACCTTC. Protein sequence: CASSATGGAYGYTF.

V and J are TRBV6-4 and TRBJ1-2, with D maybe TRBD1 (5 bases). The CDR3 is 13 residues long. V lost 10 bases to trimming and J lost 8 bases, with 20 bases between them. In germline, CDR1 is MRHNA, CDR2 SNTAGT. The CDR3 loop reads CATPWGLRVGYTF. DNA of the CDR3: TGTGCCACCCCATGGGGCCTACGGGTCGGCTACACCTTC.